Each of the 9 T cell receptor beta chains below was sequenced from the same sample in a study of shared clonotypes between healthy human individuals. Assay: immunoSEQ multiplex PCR; the TCRdb copy retains only in-frame clones and omits some. Of about 980,000 clones listed, over 75% were seen once; the top ten hold nearly 1.5%. The sample comprised memory CD4+ T cells sorted from blood. Subset meaning: CD45RA-negative fraction. The receptors shown here come from a man between 18 and 35 years old in good health.

The CDR3 region has the DNA TGTGCCATCAGTGATCGGGGAGGGGACACTGAAGCTTTCTTT. Residues: CAISDRGGDTEAFF. V and J are TRBV10-3 and TRBJ1-1, with D possibly TRBD1 on 5 matching bases. The CDR3 length is 14 residues. Germline CDR1 ENHRY, CDR2 SYGVKD. V lost 3 bases and J lost 3, with 11 bases in between.

Notes on this clone: Additional DNA sequences in this sample encode the identical CDR3. The rearrangement uses TRBV6-6 and TRBJ1-1; D possibly corresponds to TRBD1 (6 bases). The CDR3 length is 14 residues. V was shortened by 3 bases and J by 4 bases, with 12 bases between the two germline ends. CDR1 and CDR2 (germline): MNHNY, SVGAGI (reference sequence). The CDR3 region is CASSYTGGITEAFF. CDR3 bases: TGTGCCAGCAGTTATACGGGGGGCATCACTGAAGCTTTCTTT.

The J gene is TRBJ2-1, the V gene TRBV11-3; no clear D gene. This CDR3 is built from 16 residues. V lost 0 bases and J 7 bases, leaving 16 bases between the germline ends. Germline CDR1 is SGHNT and CDR2 is YENEEA. The DNA for the CDR3 is TGTGCCAGCAGCTTAGATCGAGTGACCCCTGCAAATGAGCAGTTCTTC. This codes for CASSLDRVTPANEQFF.

The V and J genes are TRBV10-2 and TRBJ2-1; 10 bases align to TRBD2. This CDR3 is built from 15 residues. The germline CDR1 and CDR2 sequences are WSHSY and SAAADI. V was pared by 6 bases and J by 8 bases, with 10 bases of the junction left unmatched. CDR3 residues: CASRRLLAGRDEQFF. The CDR3 region has the DNA TGCGCCAGCAGAAGGTTACTAGCGGGACGGGATGAGCAGTTCTTC.

The chain uses TRBV5-6 and TRBJ2-3; no clear D. This CDR3 has 13 residues. V lost 4 bases and J 0 bases, leaving 6 bases between the germline ends. From germline, CDR1 is SGHDT and CDR2 YYEEEE. DNA for the CDR3: TGTGCCAGCAGCGGAACTAGCACAGATACGCAGTATTTT. Translating it yields CASSGTSTDTQYF.

The chain couples TRBV30 to TRBJ2-2; weak D call: TRBD2 (6 bases). Per germline, CDR1 GTSNPN and CDR2 SVGIG (reference sequence). V was trimmed by 3 bases and J by 5 bases, leaving 10 bases between them. CDR3 length: 13 amino acids. In DNA form, the CDR3 reads TGTGCCTGGAGAGGGCGGGGAACCGGGGAGCTGTTTTTT. Encoded protein: CAWRGRGTGELFF.

The chain joins TRBV28 to TRBJ1-5; possibly TRBD1 for D (5 bases). The CDR3 loop spans 15 amino acids. V lost 7 bases to trimming and J lost 0 bases, with 13 bases between them. CDR1 is MDHEN and CDR2 is SYDVKM in the germline V gene. CDR3 bases: TGTGCCAGCAAAACCACGACAGATAGCAATCAGCCCCAGCATTTT. This translates into CASKTTTDSNQPQHF.

This chain uses TRBV5-1 with TRBJ2-5; 10 nucleotides align to TRBD1. The length of the CDR3 is 20 residues. V trimming: 3 bases; J trimming: 5 bases; junction bases outside the gene matches: 22. Germline values: CDR1 SGHRS, CDR2 YFSETQ. For the CDR3, the DNA is TGCGCCAGCAGCTCTATAATACCCGGGACAGGGGTTTTCGCTAGGGAGACCCAGTACTTC. This sequence encodes CASSSIIPGTGVFARETQYF. Looking up the rest from reference TRBV5-1 and TRBJ2-5 gives the full variable domain: KAGVTQTPRYLIKTRGQQVTLSCSPISGHRSVSWYQQTPGQGLQFLFEYFSETQRNKGNFPGRFSGRQFSNSRSEMNVSTLELGDSALYLCASSSIIPGTGVFARETQYFGPGTRLLVL.

The rearrangement joins TRBV6-5 to TRBJ2-5; 10 nucleotides line up with TRBD1. V was clipped by 6 bases and J by 4 bases; unmatched bases: 8. Germline assignment: CDR1 MNHEY and CDR2 SVGAGI. The CDR3 sequence is 15 residues long. CDR3 amino acids: CASRSDRGRGETQYF. CDR3 DNA sequence: TGTGCCAGCAGGTCCGACAGGGGGCGTGGAGAGACCCAGTACTTC.